The 25 T cell receptor beta chains presented below share a single source sample, sequenced in a study of CXCR3-negative and CXCR3-positive naive CD8 T cells. The study's findings and limits: Relative to CXCR3-negative naive cells, CXCR3-positive naive cells had more hydrophobic TRB CDR3s.

Their antigens are not known. UMI labels and 5' RACE were used to prepare the TRB cDNA libraries. Reanalyzing the 5' RACE reads, TCRdb keeps one entry per CDR3 protein, without DNA. The sample is made up of 110,000 or so distinct CDR3 sequences, and the top ten hold around 0.35% of it. The sample comprised naive CXCR3+ CD8+ T cells from blood. Noted subset: CD45RO-CCR7+CD27+CD95- naive CD8+ T cells expressing CXCR3 (TNR3+). Source of these receptors: a human donor in good health. Some clones in this sample may be carry-over from other donors' samples.

J is TRBJ2-7 and V is TRBV5-1. The germline V gene has CDR1 SGHRS and CDR2 YFSETQ. The length of the CDR3 is 15 residues. The CDR3 here is CASSISSPNSYEQYF.

This chain joins TRBV4-3 and TRBJ2-7; TCRdb outputs TRBD2, but without DNA this stays unchecked. Looked up from germline, CDR1 is LGHNA and CDR2 is YSLEER. The CDR3 length is 14 residues. This chain's CDR3 is CASSQDRGFYEQYF.

This chain joins TRBV7-9 and TRBJ2-1; the TCRdb call, TRBD2, lacks DNA for checking. The CDR3 is made up of 16 amino acids. Germline CDR1 reads SEHNR; CDR2 reads FQNEAQ (reference sequence). CDR3 protein: CASSSLAGSSYNEQFF.

The chain couples TRBV7-9 to TRBJ2-7; with no DNA, the TCRdb D assignment of TRBD1 cannot be verified. The CDR3 consists of 15 residues. In germline, CDR1 is SEHNR, CDR2 FQNEAQ (reference sequence). The CDR3 sequence is CASSLWQGASYEQYF. Drawing the rest from reference TRBV7-9 and TRBJ2-7, the complete variable domain is DTGVSQNPRHKITKRGQNVTFRCDPISEHNRLYWYRQTLGQGPEFLTYFQNEAQLEKSRLLSDRFSAERPKGSFSTLEIQRTEQGDSAMYLCASSLWQGASYEQYFGPGTRLTVT.

This CDR3 reads CSVEDQRGLADNEQFF. This chain joins TRBV29-1 and TRBJ2-1; checking the TCRdb D call of TRBD2 is not possible without DNA. The CDR3 runs to 16 residues. The germline V gene has CDR1 SQVTM and CDR2 ANQGSEA.

The chain's CDR3 is CASNLLAGGPDEQFF. V gene TRBV28 combines with J gene TRBJ2-1; checking the TCRdb D call of TRBD2 is not possible without DNA. Germline assignment: CDR1 MDHEN and CDR2 SYDVKM. CDR3 length: 15 amino acids.

The genes are TRBV13 and TRBJ2-7; TCRdb gives TRBD1 as the D gene, but with no DNA this cannot be confirmed. CDR1 and CDR2 (germline): PRHDT, FYEKMQ (reference sequence). This CDR3 is built from 14 residues. The CDR3 loop is CASSPQTGVDEQYF.

CDR3: CASSYDRSSYEQYF. The J gene is TRBJ2-7, the V gene TRBV5-1. From germline, CDR1 is SGHRS and CDR2 YFSETQ. This CDR3 is 14 amino acids long.

The rearrangement links TRBV7-9 to TRBJ2-1; TCRdb designates TRBD1, a call that cannot be tested without DNA. Germline assignment: CDR1 SEHNR and CDR2 FQNEAQ (reference sequence). CDR3 size: 15 residues. CDR3 sequence reads: CASSGEGGGRNEQFF. The variable domain in full, with the rest retrieved from reference TRBV7-9 and TRBJ2-1, is DTGVSQNPRHKITKRGQNVTFRCDPISEHNRLYWYRQTLGQGPEFLTYFQNEAQLEKSRLLSDRFSAERPKGSFSTLEIQRTEQGDSAMYLCASSGEGGGRNEQFFGPGTRLTVL.

The chain is built from TRBV12-3 or TRBV12-4 and TRBJ2-5; there is no DNA to check the TCRdb D call of TRBD1. This CDR3 is 14 amino acids long. CDR3 amino acids: CASSSGPKVGTQYF.

The rearrangement links TRBV7-2 to TRBJ2-1. Germline CDR1 and CDR2: SGHTA and FQGNSA. This CDR3 spans 16 amino acids. Here the CDR3 reads CASSLNWVNSYNEQFF.

The rearrangement uses TRBV5-6 and TRBJ2-7; the TRBD1 assignment by TCRdb is unverifiable without DNA. CDR3 size: 15 residues. The V gene's germline CDR1 is SGHDT and CDR2 YYEEEE. The CDR3: CASSSLPDRVDEQYF.

V is TRBV29-1 and J is TRBJ2-7; TCRdb designates TRBD1, a call that cannot be tested without DNA. The CDR3 covers 15 residues. Germline CDR1 and CDR2: SQVTM and ANQGSEA. CDR3 in amino acids: CSVEGVGTGTHEQYF.

V and J are TRBV5-4 and TRBJ1-2; TCRdb calls TRBD1, which cannot be checked without DNA. Germline V gene lookup returns CDR1 SGHNT and CDR2 YYREEE (reference sequence). This CDR3 region has 14 residues. The CDR3: CASSLDKGWNGYTF. The whole variable domain, filled in from reference TRBV5-4 and TRBJ1-2, reads ETGVTQSPTHLIKTRGQQVTLRCSSQSGHNTVSWYQQALGQGPQFIFQYYREEENGRGNFPPRFSGLQFPNYSSELNVNALELDDSALYLCASSLDKGWNGYTFGSGTRLTVV.

The rearrangement links TRBV19 to TRBJ2-1. The CDR3 runs 12 residues. Germline V lookup: CDR1 LNHDA, CDR2 SQIVND (reference sequence). The CDR3 sequence: CASMSTMNEQFF.

V and J are TRBV7-2 and TRBJ2-7; TCRdb picks TRBD2, but there is no DNA to check that call. Germline CDR1 is SGHTA and CDR2 is FQGNSA. The CDR3 runs 16 residues. The CDR3 loop is CASSLVAGGGTYEQYF.

V is TRBV27 and J is TRBJ1-2; TCRdb lists TRBD1, though no DNA is available to test this call. The CDR3 covers 16 residues. Germline V gene sequence: CDR1 MNHEY, CDR2 SMNVEV (reference sequence). Here the CDR3 reads CASSLSGAPGVGGYTF.

This rearrangement joins TRBV12-3 or TRBV12-4 to TRBJ2-3. CDR3 size: 15 residues. The CDR3: CASSLLALNTDTQYF.

The V call is TRBV12-3 or TRBV12-4, the J call TRBJ2-1; TCRdb calls TRBD1, which cannot be checked without DNA. This CDR3 has 15 amino acids. CDR3 protein: CASSLEHPQGSEQFF.

The V gene is TRBV4-1, the J gene TRBJ2-6. The CDR3 consists of 16 residues. The germline V gene encodes CDR1 MGHRA and CDR2 YSYEKL. This CDR3 is CASSQSSRAGANVLTF.

The chain employs TRBV10-2 and TRBJ2-5; TCRdb indicates TRBD1, and absent DNA this call remains unverified. Germline CDR1 is WSHSY and CDR2 is SAAADI. CDR3 length: 16 amino acids. CDR3 sequence reads: CASSYMDNHEQETQYF.

The chain has TRBV28 and TRBJ2-7; the D call of TRBD1 rests on TCRdb alone, since no DNA is present to check it. CDR1 MDHEN and CDR2 SYDVKM come from the germline V gene. The CDR3 spans 15 residues. The CDR3 here is CASSFPGQTSYEQYF. The variable domain in full, with the rest retrieved from reference TRBV28 and TRBJ2-7, is DVKVTQSSRYLVKRTGEKVFLECVQDMDHENMFWYRQDPGLGLRLIYFSYDVKMKEKGDIPEGYSVSREKKERFSLILESASTNQTSMYLCASSFPGQTSYEQYFGPGTRLTVT.

CDR3 protein: CASSSGTFMNTEAFF. The chain combines TRBV7-9 with TRBJ1-1. Germline loops: CDR1 SEHNR, CDR2 FQNEAQ (reference sequence). The CDR3 contains 15 residues.

The chain has TRBV7-9 and TRBJ2-3. CDR1 and CDR2 from the germline V gene are SEHNR and FQNEAQ (reference sequence). The CDR3 length is 17 residues. This chain's CDR3 is CASSLLSGDQNTDTQYF.

CDR3 region: CASSQDVNEQFF. This sequence joins TRBV4-2 and TRBJ2-1. The CDR3 consists of 12 residues. Germline V gene lookup returns CDR1 LGHNA and CDR2 YNFKEQ.